The T cell receptor (beta chain) described here comes from a study of blood T cell repertoires in COVID-19. The assay was immunoSEQ multiplex PCR, and TCRdb's table has in-frame clones only and misses some. Here the sample spans about 400,000 clones, 86% being singletons. The CDR3 contains 14 residues. Between the trimmed V and J ends, which lost 6 bases and 7 bases, there was a span of 16 bases. The germline gives CDR1 SNHLY, CDR2 FYNNEI. The sample was peripheral blood. The chain carries TRBV2 and TRBJ2-4, with D perhaps matching TRBD1 (6 bases). The receptor was isolated from a woman aged 25 to 45 with active or convalescent COVID-19. Written as DNA, the CDR3 is TGTGCCAGCAGGAAGAGGGACAAGGAGAACATTCAGTACTTC. Its protein is CASRKRDKENIQYF.